The 19 T cell receptor beta chains given below trace back to one sample, sequenced in a study of PD-1 blockade in classical Hodgkin lymphoma. The assay was immunoSEQ multiplex PCR, and TCRdb's table has in-frame clones only and misses some. This table holds roughly 29,000 clones, 91% found once. The time point was: newly diagnosed, previously untreated cHL patient sample. Material for sequencing was peripheral blood mononuclear cells (PBMCs). Source of these receptors: a human donor with classical Hodgkin lymphoma.

The chain has TRBV7-2 and TRBJ2-3, with 9 bases fitting TRBD2. Per germline, CDR1 SGHTA and CDR2 FQGNSA. The trim removed 6 bases at V and 3 bases at J, leaving 13 bases unmatched. The length of the CDR3 is 17 residues. The CDR3 DNA follows: TGTGCCAGCAGTCCGCCTTGGCGGGAGGGTTTTACAGATACGCAGTATTTT. It codes for CASSPPWREGFTDTQYF.

The chain is built from TRBV5-1 and TRBJ2-7, with a tentative D call TRBD1 (6 bases). Germline CDR1 reads SGHRS; CDR2 reads YFSETQ. The length of the CDR3 is 15 residues. Trimming shortened V by 0 bases and J by 3 bases, and 13 bases separated the two germline ends. The chain's CDR3 is CASSLETGLNYEQYF. The DNA for the CDR3 is TGCGCCAGCAGCTTGGAGACAGGACTTAACTACGAGCAGTACTTC.

The chain is built from TRBV5-1 and TRBJ2-3; 10 bases map to TRBD2. The trim removed 4 bases at V and 2 bases at J, leaving 10 bases unmatched. The germline gives CDR1 SGHRS, CDR2 YFSETQ. The CDR3 is 17 amino acids. CDR3 protein: CASSIGLAADFTDTQYF. The CDR3 DNA reads TGCGCCAGCAGCATAGGACTAGCGGCGGATTTCACAGATACGCAGTATTTT.

The J gene is TRBJ2-4, the V gene TRBV11-2, with a tentative D call TRBD1 (6 bases). The CDR3 is 16 residues long. The germline V and J ends were trimmed by 5 bases and 8 bases, with 22 bases remaining between them. The germline CDR1 and CDR2 sequences are SGHAT and FQNNGV. The CDR3 sequence: CASSVYGQYEADIQYF. CDR3 in DNA: TGTGCCAGCAGCGTATATGGACAGTATGAAGCAGACATTCAGTACTTC.

The rearrangement joins TRBV29-1 to TRBJ2-1; 10 nucleotides agree with TRBD2. CDR1 and CDR2 from the germline V gene are SQVTM and ANQGSEA. Losses at the gene ends were 0 bases for V and 4 bases for J; bases not matched to a gene: 6. This CDR3 has 16 amino acids. CDR3 DNA: TGCAGCGTTGAAGATCGGGGACTAGCGACGTACAATGAGCAGTTCTTC. Translating gives CSVEDRGLATYNEQFF.

The chain employs TRBV7-9 and TRBJ2-7, with TRBD2 matching over 12 bases. Germline-derived CDR1 and CDR2 are SEHNR and FQNEAQ (reference sequence). The CDR3 runs to 15 residues. The trim removed 4 bases at V and 3 bases at J, leaving 4 bases unmatched. CDR3: CASSSLAGGNYEQYF. DNA for the CDR3: TGTGCCAGCAGCTCTCTAGCGGGAGGGAACTACGAGCAGTACTTC.

The chain links TRBV30 to TRBJ1-1, with TRBD1 matching over 9 bases. The germline gives CDR1 GTSNPN, CDR2 SVGIG (reference sequence). CDR3 length: 12 residues. Trimming took 7 bases from V and 4 from J; bases not matched to a gene: 4. The CDR3, as DNA: TGTGCCTCCGGGACAGGGCGCACTGAAGCTTTCTTT. Its translation: CASGTGRTEAFF.

The V call is TRBV9, the J call TRBJ2-2; 10 positions match TRBD2. Trimming removed 0 bases from V and 4 bases from J; junction bases left unmatched: 6. From germline, CDR1 is SGDLS and CDR2 YYNGEE. The length of the CDR3 is 17 residues. The CDR3 loop reads CASSVGPSGSATGELFF. CDR3 nucleotides: TGTGCCAGCAGCGTAGGCCCTAGCGGGAGCGCCACCGGGGAGCTGTTTTTT.

There are a few counts of this clone. Here the CDR3 DNA reads TGTGCCAGAAGGGAACCAGGGGCAACTAATGAAAAACTGTTTTTT. The encoded protein is CARREPGATNEKLFF. The chain combines TRBV21-1 with TRBJ1-4; the table's TRBD1 call for D was not verified on the DNA. TRBV21-1 is a pseudogene segment. The CDR3 totals 15 residues.

Only one count was recorded for this clone. This rearrangement joins TRBV6-6 to TRBJ2-7; D may be TRBD2 (6 bases). Germline V gene lookup returns CDR1 MNHNY and CDR2 SVGAGI (reference sequence). V dropped 5 bases and J dropped 5 bases, with 13 bases sitting between them. The CDR3 is 13 residues long. CDR3 in amino acids: CASSLTSYNEQYF. CDR3 sequence (DNA): TGTGCCAGCAGTCTGACTAGTTATAACGAGCAGTACTTC.

The genes are TRBV6-1 and TRBJ2-7; D remains unclear. V lost 3 bases to trimming and J lost 3 bases, with 9 bases between them. CDR1 and CDR2 from the germline V gene are MNHNS and SASEGT. The CDR3 covers 13 residues. CDR3 nucleotides: TGTGCCAGCAGTGAGGCGTTTCTCTACGAGCAGTACTTC. Its protein is CASSEAFLYEQYF.

The chain joins TRBV5-4 to TRBJ2-5; 10 nucleotides agree with TRBD2. J gave up 5 bases and V 3 bases, and 16 bases lay outside the gene matches. The CDR3 is 18 amino acids. Germline CDR1 and CDR2: SGHNT and YYREEE (reference sequence). DNA for the CDR3: TGTGCCAGCAGCTCGGGAGCGGGAGGGCCTCGGGAGGCGGAGACCCAGTACTTC. It is translated as CASSSGAGGPREAETQYF.

V and J are TRBV10-3 and TRBJ2-2; D is ambiguous. This CDR3 region has 15 residues. CDR1 ENHRY and CDR2 SYGVKD come from the germline V gene. Trimming left V 0 bases short and J 9 bases short, with 14 bases between. In DNA, the CDR3 is TGTGCCATCAGTGAGTCTAATATTAGGCCAAGGGAGCTGTTTTTT. It is translated as CAISESNIRPRELFF.

The chain is built from TRBV23-1 and TRBJ2-3, with 7 bases aligning to TRBD2. TRBV23-1 is annotated as an ORF whose role is uncertain. This CDR3 contains 14 residues. The trim removed 3 bases at V and 6 bases at J, leaving 6 bases unmatched. CDR3 residues: CASSHPWGGDTQYF. The DNA of the CDR3 is TGCGCCAGCAGTCATCCCTGGGGGGGTGATACGCAGTATTTT.

J is TRBJ1-1 and V is TRBV5-1; unclear D gene. This CDR3 has 15 residues. The V gene's germline CDR1 is SGHRS and CDR2 YFSETQ. Trimming cost V 3 bases and J 1 base, with 13 bases left between them. This chain's CDR3 is CASSSGGSKNTEAFF. The DNA of the CDR3 is TGCGCCAGCAGCTCGGGCGGGAGCAAGAACACTGAAGCTTTCTTT.

Concerning this clone itself: Other nucleotide sequences from this sample produce the same CDR3. The rearrangement links TRBV5-5 to TRBJ2-3, with D perhaps matching TRBD2 (5 bases). The germline CDR1 and CDR2 sequences are SGHKS and YYEKEE (reference sequence). Trimming took 5 bases from V and 3 from J, leaving 10 bases between them. The CDR3 extends over 13 amino acids. The CDR3 is CASRRGSTDTQYF. For the CDR3, the DNA is TGTGCCAGCAGACGAGGGAGTACAGATACGCAGTATTTT.

The rearrangement links TRBV4-1 to TRBJ1-3, with a weak D call TRBD1 (5 bases). CDR1 and CDR2 from the germline V gene are MGHRA and YSYEKL. V lost 0 bases, J lost 4 bases, and 10 bases lay in between. This CDR3 is built from 15 residues. The CDR3 protein is CASSQDPGPGNTIYF. CDR3 DNA sequence: TGCGCCAGCAGCCAAGATCCAGGGCCCGGAAACACCATATATTTT.

The chain uses TRBV29-1 and TRBJ2-1; TRBD1 is a possible D gene (7 bases). The CDR3 extends over 14 amino acids. Trimming removed 4 bases at V and 3 bases at J, with 13 bases between. CDR1 is SQVTM, CDR2 ANQGSEA, per germline. The CDR3 protein is CSVGGDRDYNEQFF. CDR3 DNA: TGCAGCGTTGGGGGGGACAGAGACTACAATGAGCAGTTCTTC.

This chain links TRBV21-1 with TRBJ2-7; the table names TRBD2, a call not compared with the DNA. TRBV21-1 is designated a pseudogene. CDR3 length: 13 amino acids. CDR3 in amino acids: CASSLGGSTGQYF. CDR3 coding DNA: TGTGCCAGCAGTCTCGGCGGATCTACGGGGCAGTACTTC.